The text below deals with one T cell receptor beta chain. This clone was recorded only once. Its antigen is still unknown. No quality values exist for individual bases; no much larger clone is one base distant. TCRbeta CDR3 regions were amplified from genomic DNA by means of the immunoSEQ Assay, a bias-controlled multiplex PCR. The original pipeline was this. Within the assay, amplification of reference gene primers was used to estimate how many nucleated cells each sample contained. Sequence reads were collapsed and filtered to measure the absolute abundance of every unique TCRbeta CDR3 rearrangement. For each sample, productive Simpson clonality was calculated as the square root of Simpson's diversity index over productive rearrangements. The source is immuneACCESS, and TCRdb retained only in-frame sequences with V and J called. Part of the clones is not carried over; for the studies checked, unresolved V genes explain less than half of this, and the remainder is unexplained. D and trimming were read from the DNA, whereas the V and J calls and clone size are those reported in that table. Present in this sample are 25,000 or so clones, around 94% of which were seen just once. Under 4.5% of the sample goes to the ten largest clones.

The germline V gene supplies CDR1 LGHNT and CDR2 FRNRAP. The CDR3 starts with the cysteine, ends with the phenylalanine, and has 14 residues. Of the read, only the CDR3 DNA is kept; its 42 bases are in frame from base 1. For this chain, trimming is 7 bases at the V end and 5 bases at the J end, and the number of junction bases without a gene match is 8. This record comes from a study of blood T cell repertoires in COVID-19 (dated by TCRdb to the early 2020s). A note on the overall study: Collaborator samples came from the United States, Italy and Spain and covered acute and convalescent phases of COVID-19. Where available, HLA class I and class II types were obtained from metadata supplied by the sample provider rather than from assay-based typing. Samples came from the ongoing ImmuneRACE study (first 160 participants) plus 1,254 subjects from 6 global collaborators. A freely available public database, intended as a resource for researchers studying the immune response to SARS-CoV-2, is where the repertoires were released. Nearly every sample came with metadata listing a de-identified subject ID, COVID-19 status, age in years and sex. The material from the prospective study consisted of cDNA or gDNA derived from T cells, B-cell-depleted T cells, or PBMCs. Subjects who had been exposed to COVID-19, were actively infected with it, or had recovered from it provided the deeply sampled blood TCRbeta repertoires that made up the dataset. Here is what the overall study found, with its caveats: How much clinical and demographic metadata was included differed by source and by participant, and the metadata was provided uncurated.

Collaborating institutions collected whole blood in K2EDTA tubes following their own protocols. For TCRbeta analysis, collaborators shipped samples in one of three forms: frozen whole blood, isolated PBMCs, or DNA extracted from either of those sample types. The chain couples TRBV12-5 to TRBJ2-5, with 9 bases matching TRBD2. Sequences were obtained from peripheral blood. This clonotype was sampled from a woman aged 45-65 years with active COVID-19. For the CDR3, the sequence is CASARGGAVETQYF. The nucleotide sequence is TGTGCTAGTGCCCGCGGGGGGGCCGTGGAGACCCAGTACTTC.